Listed below are T cell receptor beta chains from one sample, sequenced in a study of OX40 agonist ivuxolimab in advanced cancers. The table came from immunoSEQ multiplex PCR; TCRdb's copy has only in-frame clones and leaves some out. Of 70,000 to 80,000 clones in the sample, about 84% were seen once. Source: CD4+ or CD8+ T cells sorted from blood, taken in a trial of the OX40 agonist ivuxolimab. Every receptor here comes from an adult with an advanced solid tumor such as melanoma, head and neck, liver or kidney cancer. The CDR3 runs from the conserved cysteine through the conserved F or W. Fields, in order: J gene, clone size, V gene, D gene, CDR3 protein, CDR3 DNA. The D gene is left open where the match is weak. A row's size may be missing; if present it is once, few, many or a size class.

TRBJ2-3 | once | TRBV7-2 | - | CASSLAPLGGGGSTDTQYF | TGTGCCAGCAGCTTAGCGCCGCTAGGGGGGGGAGGCAGCACAGATACGCAGTATTTT
TRBJ1-1 | - | TRBV6-5 | - | CATSRVNMNTEAFF | TGTGCCACCTCGAGAGTAAACATGAACACTGAAGCTTTCTTT
TRBJ1-5 | - | TRBV7-2 | - | CASSLSGTNNQPQHF | TGTGCCAGCAGCTTGTCCGGGACAAACAATCAGCCCCAGCATTTT
TRBJ2-1 | - | TRBV4-2 | - | CASSQGSGPRLNEQFF | TGTGCCAGCAGCCAAGGGTCGGGACCCCGGCTCAATGAGCAGTTCTTC
TRBJ1-4 | - | TRBV7-9 | TRBD1 | CASSSTLSGGINEKLFF | TGTGCCAGCAGCTCAACTTTATCAGGGGGCATTAATGAAAAACTGTTTTTT
TRBJ2-1 | - | TRBV14 | - | CASSQGLVIGQFF | TGTGCCAGCAGCCAAGGACTGGTAATTGGGCAGTTCTTC
TRBJ1-5 | - | TRBV2 | - | CASSEQGSLSNQPQHF | TGTGCCAGCAGTGAACAGGGGTCCCTTAGCAATCAGCCCCAGCATTTT
TRBJ2-5 | - | TRBV11-3 | TRBD2 | CASSLGASGGAGQETQYF | TGTGCCAGCAGCTTAGGCGCTAGCGGGGGGGCGGGTCAAGAGACCCAGTACTTC
TRBJ2-7 | - | TRBV5-3 | - | CARMVTYEQYF | TGTGCCAGAATGGTTACTTACGAGCAGTACTTC
TRBJ2-3 | once | TRBV6-1 | - | CASSWSTDTQYF | TGTGCCAGCAGCTGGAGCACAGATACGCAGTATTTT
TRBJ1-1 | - | TRBV4-2 | TRBD1 | CASSVQGAGDTEAFF | TGTGCCAGCAGTGTACAGGGGGCTGGAGACACTGAAGCTTTCTTT
TRBJ2-3 | - | TRBV7-2 | - | CASSSRLGDTQYF | TGTGCCAGCAGTTCCAGACTAGGAGATACGCAGTATTTT
TRBJ1-1 | - | TRBV15 | TRBD1 | CATSTGTVNTEAFF | TGTGCCACCAGCACGGGGACAGTTAACACTGAAGCTTTCTTT
TRBJ2-3 | once | TRBV2 | TRBD2 | CASSQRLAGDFTDTQYF | TGTGCCAGCAGTCAGCGACTAGCGGGGGACTTCACAGATACGCAGTATTTT
TRBJ2-5 | - | TRBV7-8 | - | CASSLLGSFLETQYF | TGTGCCAGCAGCTTATTAGGCAGTTTCTTAGAGACCCAGTACTTC
TRBJ1-5 | - | TRBV19 | - | CASTLGGANQPQHF | TGTGCCAGTACCCTCGGGGGAGCCAATCAGCCCCAGCATTTT
TRBJ1-2 | - | TRBV6-1 | - | CASSELDGRYGYTF | TGTGCCAGCAGTGAACTGGACGGCCGCTATGGCTACACCTTC
TRBJ2-5 | - | TRBV9 | TRBD1 | CASSPMPGQGGETQYF | TGTGCCAGCAGCCCAATGCCGGGACAGGGTGGGGAGACCCAGTACTTC
TRBJ2-4 | - | TRBV21-1 | - | CASSKALFPGAKNIQYF | TGTGCCAGCAGCAAAGCGCTTTTTCCCGGGGCCAAAAACATTCAGTACTTC
TRBJ1-2 | - | TRBV7-9 | - | CASSLSTSNYGYTF | TGTGCCAGCAGCTTATCCACATCTAACTATGGCTACACCTTC
TRBJ2-3 | - | TRBV9 | TRBD2 | CASTSSGGTDTQYF | TGTGCCAGTACCTCTAGCGGAGGCACAGATACGCAGTATTTT
TRBJ2-1 | - | TRBV5-1 | - | CASSLDAGSSYNEQFF | TGCGCCAGCAGCTTGGACGCGGGCAGCTCCTACAATGAGCAGTTCTTC
TRBJ2-3 | - | TRBV5-1 | TRBD2 | CASSPKTSGSVDTQYF | TGCGCCAGCAGTCCAAAGACTAGCGGGAGTGTAGATACGCAGTATTTT
TRBJ1-5 | - | TRBV9 | - | CASSVGPGNQPQHF | TGTGCCAGCAGCGTAGGACCCGGCAATCAGCCCCAGCATTTT
TRBJ2-3 | few | TRBV9 | TRBD2 | CASTPGGWSPTDTQYF | TGTGCCAGCACCCCGGGAGGGTGGTCCCCCACAGATACGCAGTATTTT
TRBJ2-2 | - | TRBV6-6 | TRBD1 | CASSRTGGNPGELFF | TGTGCCAGCTCTCGGACAGGGGGCAATCCCGGGGAGCTGTTTTTT
TRBJ2-5 | - | TRBV7-9 | - | CASRVDTRETQYF | TGTGCCAGCAGGGTGGACACGAGAGAGACCCAGTACTTC
TRBJ2-7 | - | TRBV19 | TRBD2 | CASSPRTSHTSYEQYF | TGTGCCAGTAGTCCTCGGACTAGCCATACCTCCTACGAGCAGTACTTC
TRBJ1-1 | - | TRBV30 | - | CAWKRGDLNTEAFF | TGTGCCTGGAAGAGGGGGGACCTGAACACTGAAGCTTTCTTT
TRBJ2-1 | - | TRBV10-3 | TRBD2 | CAISETSGIYNEQFF | TGTGCCATCAGTGAGACTAGCGGGATCTACAATGAGCAGTTCTTC
TRBJ2-1 | - | TRBV20-1 | - | CSAPWGNEQFF | TGCAGTGCCCCCTGGGGGAATGAGCAGTTCTTC
TRBJ1-1 | - | TRBV5-1 | - | CASSLNGGSNTEAFF | TGCGCCAGCAGCTTGAATGGGGGCTCGAACACTGAAGCTTTCTTT